A single sample is the source of the 26 T cell receptor beta chains below, sequenced in a study of blood T cell repertoires in COVID-19. Sequencing used immunoSEQ multiplex PCR; TCRdb keeps in-frame clones, though not all of them. The profile covers tens of thousands of clones, with roughly 88% appearing a single time and approximately 28% taken by the ten largest. Sequences were obtained from peripheral blood. The source is a man aged 50-59 years with acute or convalescent COVID-19.

This clone was seen a single time. In nucleotides, the CDR3 is TGCAGCGTTGAAGGACTAGCGGGGCGAGCAGATACGCAGTATTTT. It yields the protein CSVEGLAGRADTQYF. The rearrangement links TRBV29-1 to TRBJ2-3; 11 bases align to TRBD2. Germline CDR1 is SQVTM and CDR2 is ANQGSEA. J was trimmed by 4 bases and V by 1 base; bases with no gene match: 4. The CDR3 loop spans 15 amino acids.

This clone occurred once. This chain links TRBV5-1 with TRBJ2-3; 11 positions agree with TRBD2. In germline, CDR1 is SGHRS, CDR2 YFSETQ. This CDR3 is 16 amino acids long. V dropped 2 bases and J dropped 0; count of bases not matched to a gene: 2. The CDR3 loop reads CASSFGTSGSTDTQYF. CDR3 DNA sequence: TGCGCCAGCAGCTTTGGGACTAGCGGAAGCACAGATACGCAGTATTTT.

The chain recombines TRBV27 with TRBJ1-1; tentative D call: TRBD1 (6 bases). V was clipped by 2 bases and J by 1 base, with 11 bases between them. Germline V gives CDR1 MNHEY, CDR2 SMNVEV (reference sequence). CDR3 length equals 15 residues. Here the CDR3 reads CASSLTKTGNTEAFF. The CDR3 bases are TGTGCCAGCAGTTTAACAAAGACAGGGAACACTGAAGCTTTCTTT.

CDR3: CASSLDPGIAGYTF. The CDR3 DNA follows: TGTGCCAGCAGCTTAGATCCGGGGATAGCGGGCTACACCTTC. The chain joins TRBV11-2 to TRBJ1-2; no clear D. Germline CDR1 reads SGHAT; CDR2 reads FQNNGV. Trimming stripped 0 bases from V and 8 bases from J, with 13 bases between. The CDR3 sequence is 14 residues long. The complete variable domain, with remaining parts taken from reference TRBV11-2 and TRBJ1-2, reads EAGVAQSPRYKIIEKRQSVAFWCNPISGHATLYWYQQILGQGPKLLIQFQNNGVVDDSQLPKDRFSAERLKGVDSTLKIQPAKLEDSAVYLCASSLDPGIAGYTFGSGTRLTVV.

This chain uses TRBV16 with TRBJ2-3, with 9 bases aligning to TRBD1. This CDR3 spans 15 amino acids. Germline CDR1 is KGHSY and CDR2 is FQNENV. Losses at the gene ends were 4 bases for V and 3 bases for J; bases not matched to a gene: 5. CDR3 residues: CASSLDRGYTDTQYF. The CDR3 bases are TGTGCCAGCAGCCTGGACAGGGGTTATACAGATACGCAGTATTTT.

The rearrangement links TRBV5-1 to TRBJ1-3, with D possibly matching TRBD1 (5 bases). This CDR3 comprises 15 residues. CDR1 and CDR2 (germline): SGHRS, YFSETQ. Between the trimmed V and J ends, which lost 4 bases and 1 base, there was a span of 12 bases. The CDR3 nucleotides read TGCGCCAGCAGCGACCCTTCAGGGTCTGGAAACACCATATATTTT. Amino acid sequence: CASSDPSGSGNTIYF. Filled out from reference TRBV5-1 and TRBJ1-3, the complete variable domain reads KAGVTQTPRYLIKTRGQQVTLSCSPISGHRSVSWYQQTPGQGLQFLFEYFSETQRNKGNFPGRFSGRQFSNSRSEMNVSTLELGDSALYLCASSDPSGSGNTIYFGEGSWLTVV.

V is TRBV18 and J is TRBJ1-4; tentatively, D is TRBD1 (5 bases). Per the germline V gene, CDR1 is KGHSH and CDR2 is LQKENI. The CDR3 has 15 residues. V gave up 2 bases and J gave up 7 bases, with 14 bases separating them. CDR3 coding DNA: TGTGCCAGCTCACCAGAGGGGACTCTCCCTGAAAAACTGTTTTTT. Translation gives CASSPEGTLPEKLFF.

The rearrangement uses TRBV7-9 and TRBJ2-7; D possibly corresponds to TRBD2 (6 bases). Germline V gene sequence: CDR1 SEHNR, CDR2 FQNEAQ (reference sequence). The CDR3 spans 15 residues. Trimming removed 5 bases from V and 7 bases from J, with 21 bases in between. CDR3 protein: CASSPRDGGVREQYF. CDR3 in DNA: TGTGCCAGCAGCCCAAGAGATGGAGGGGTCCGGGAGCAGTACTTC.

The chain is built from TRBV4-1 and TRBJ2-5; TRBD2 aligns across 10 bases. Trimming removed 1 base from V and 5 bases from J; junction bases left unmatched: 4. The V gene's germline CDR1 is MGHRA and CDR2 YSYEKL. This CDR3 region has 15 residues. The CDR3 sequence: CASSQGLAGEETQYF. In DNA form, the CDR3 reads TGCGCCAGCAGCCAAGGCCTAGCGGGGGAGGAGACCCAGTACTTC.

DNA of the CDR3: TGTGCCTGGAGTGGGATCGGGACATCCTCCTACGAGCAGTACTTC. Translation gives CAWSGIGTSSYEQYF. J is TRBJ2-7 and V is TRBV30; possible D gene TRBD1, 6 bases. The CDR3 runs to 15 residues. The V gene's germline CDR1 is GTSNPN and CDR2 SVGIG (reference sequence). Trimming pared 1 base from V and 0 bases from J, leaving 13 bases between.

The chain couples TRBV7-8 to TRBJ1-3, with D possibly TRBD1 on 5 matching bases. The CDR3 has 15 amino acids. Trimming left V 5 bases short and J 0 bases short, with 11 bases between. CDR1 and CDR2 (germline): SGHVS, FQNEAQ. CDR3 residues: CASSQQEFSGNTIYF. The CDR3 nucleotides are TGTGCCAGCAGCCAACAGGAGTTCTCTGGAAACACCATATATTTT.

This clone occurred once. The V call is TRBV11-2, the J call TRBJ2-1; 8 nucleotides agree with TRBD2. The CDR3 sequence is 14 residues long. Looked up from germline, CDR1 is SGHAT and CDR2 is FQNNGV. The trim removed 7 bases at V and 6 bases at J, leaving 8 bases unmatched. The CDR3 is CASNPGLVFNEQFF. CDR3 coding DNA: TGTGCCAGCAACCCGGGACTAGTCTTCAATGAGCAGTTCTTC. Complete variable domain (other parts from reference TRBV11-2 and TRBJ2-1): EAGVAQSPRYKIIEKRQSVAFWCNPISGHATLYWYQQILGQGPKLLIQFQNNGVVDDSQLPKDRFSAERLKGVDSTLKIQPAKLEDSAVYLCASNPGLVFNEQFFGPGTRLTVL.

This chain connects TRBV19 to TRBJ1-1; no clear D. The V and J ends lost 5 bases and 5 bases respectively, with 15 bases between them. Germline V gene data show CDR1 as LNHDA and CDR2 as SQIVND (reference sequence). The CDR3 length is 14 residues. The DNA for the CDR3 is TGTGCCAGTAGTCGAGGTTCTCCGGCGACTGAAGCTTTCTTT. Translated, it gives CASSRGSPATEAFF.

CDR3 coding DNA: TGTGCCAGCAGCTCCCTTGACAGGGGGCCCAGCTCCTACGAGCAGTACTTC. Translating gives CASSSLDRGPSSYEQYF. This chain uses TRBV11-3 with TRBJ2-7; 10 positions match TRBD1. V trimming: 4 bases; J trimming: 0 bases; junction bases outside the gene matches: 9. Germline V gene data show CDR1 as SGHNT and CDR2 as YENEEA. This CDR3 region has 17 residues.

The V gene is TRBV5-6, the J gene TRBJ1-3, with D possibly being TRBD1 (5 bases). Trimming pared 1 base from V and 6 bases from J, leaving 11 bases between. Germline V CDR1 and CDR2: SGHDT, YYEEEE. This CDR3 is 14 amino acids long. The DNA for the CDR3 is TGTGCCAGCAGCTTGAAAGGGGTAGTAAACACCATATATTTT. Protein product: CASSLKGVVNTIYF. The variable domain in full, completed from reference TRBV5-6 and TRBJ1-3, reads DAGVTQSPTHLIKTRGQQVTLRCSPKSGHDTVSWYQQALGQGPQFIFQYYEEEERQRGNFPDRFSGHQFPNYSSELNVNALLLGDSALYLCASSLKGVVNTIYFGEGSWLTVV.

The chain recombines TRBV7-2 with TRBJ1-1; 8 positions agree with TRBD1. This CDR3 is 13 amino acids long. Germline V gene sequence: CDR1 SGHTA, CDR2 FQGNSA. The J segment lost 4 bases and the V segment lost 5 bases, leaving 3 bases of the junction unmatched. DNA of the CDR3: TGTGCCAGCAGCACCAGGGGGCTCACTGAAGCTTTCTTT. It encodes CASSTRGLTEAFF.

V is TRBV4-2 and J is TRBJ2-1; the match to TRBD2 covers 9 bases. Germline CDR1 LGHNA, CDR2 YNFKEQ. The J segment lost 5 bases and the V segment lost 3 bases, leaving 8 bases of the junction unmatched. CDR3 size: 16 residues. In DNA form, the CDR3 reads TGTGCCAGCAGCCACCATGCTCGCGGGGGGGACAATGAGCAGTTCTTC. Amino acids: CASSHHARGGDNEQFF.

The rearrangement joins TRBV10-1 to TRBJ2-1, with a tentative D call TRBD2 (6 bases). Germline V lookup: CDR1 WNHNN, CDR2 SYGVQD (reference sequence). The CDR3 is 18 amino acids. Trimming shortened V by 3 bases and J by 0 bases, and 18 bases separated the two germline ends. CDR3 sequence reads: CASSDILGSSNSYNEQFF. DNA for the CDR3: TGCGCCAGCAGTGACATTCTCGGGAGTTCAAACTCCTACAATGAGCAGTTCTTC.

The chain employs TRBV12-5 and TRBJ1-4; D uncertain. Germline CDR1 and CDR2: LGHNT and FRNRAP. The CDR3 has 14 residues. V lost 3 bases to trimming and J lost 1 base, with 6 bases between them. CDR3 nucleotide sequence: TGTGCTAGTGGTTTTAGTGGAACTAATGAAAAACTGTTTTTT. As protein: CASGFSGTNEKLFF.

This clone was found a few times. The same CDR3 is also encoded by other DNA sequences in this sample. The V call is TRBV12-3 or TRBV12-4, the J call TRBJ1-2, with D tentatively TRBD1 (5 bases). The V gene lost 2 bases and the J gene lost 5 bases, with 6 bases spanning the gap. CDR3 length: 12 amino acids. The CDR3 coding sequence is TGTGCCAGCAGTTTAACAGGATATGGCTACACCTTC. Its protein is CASSLTGYGYTF.

The chain couples TRBV24-1 to TRBJ2-3, with D possibly matching TRBD1 (6 bases). The CDR3 runs to 15 residues. Germline CDR1 KGHDR, CDR2 SFDVKD. The V end lost 7 bases, the J end lost 4 bases, and 17 bases lay between the germline ends. The CDR3 protein is CATRRGTPRPDTQYF. In DNA, the CDR3 is TGTGCCACCAGGAGGGGGACCCCAAGGCCAGATACGCAGTATTTT.

The chain is built from TRBV27 and TRBJ2-2; 8 bases line up with TRBD1. The V gene's germline CDR1 is MNHEY and CDR2 SMNVEV (reference sequence). The ends lost 3 bases at V and 5 bases at J; junction bases unmatched: 5. The CDR3 sequence is 15 residues long. The CDR3 is CASSFGQGATGELFF. The CDR3 DNA reads as TGTGCCAGCAGTTTCGGGCAGGGGGCTACCGGGGAGCTGTTTTTT.

V usage is TRBV19 and J usage is TRBJ1-2; 8 nucleotides line up with TRBD1. With 6 bases clipped from V and 5 bases from J, the junction kept 5 bases outside the gene matches. The CDR3 spans 13 residues. Germline lookup yields CDR1 LNHDA and CDR2 SQIVND (reference sequence). This CDR3 reads CASRAGGTYGYTF. As DNA, the CDR3 is TGTGCCAGTAGGGCAGGGGGCACATATGGCTACACCTTC.

This clone was detected once. The V gene is TRBV11-1, the J gene TRBJ2-1; D might be TRBD1 (6 bases). The CDR3 consists of 15 residues. Germline CDR1 is SGHAT and CDR2 is FQDESV (reference sequence). Trimming shortened V by 3 bases and J by 4 bases, and 13 bases separated the two germline ends. This chain's CDR3 is CASSLGVGTYNEQFF. In nucleotides, the CDR3 is TGTGCCAGCAGCTTGGGCGTAGGGACATACAATGAGCAGTTCTTC.

In its sample, this clone was seen a few times. This chain links TRBV6-1 with TRBJ1-1; no definite D call. This CDR3 comprises 15 residues. Trimming shortened V by 2 bases and J by 7 bases, and 17 bases separated the two germline ends. Germline CDR1 and CDR2: MNHNS and SASEGT. CDR3 sequence: CASSEYAGRASEAFF. Written as DNA, the CDR3 is TGTGCCAGCAGTGAATATGCAGGCCGCGCAAGTGAAGCTTTCTTT.

The chain links TRBV18 to TRBJ1-6; 7 bases map to TRBD1. The CDR3 covers 16 residues. CDR1 and CDR2 (germline): KGHSH, LQKENI. With 3 bases clipped from V and 8 bases from J, the junction kept 10 bases outside the gene matches. The CDR3 loop reads CASSPPGQRSHSPLHF. The CDR3 DNA reads as TGTGCCAGCTCACCTCCGGGACAGAGATCCCATTCACCCCTCCACTTT.